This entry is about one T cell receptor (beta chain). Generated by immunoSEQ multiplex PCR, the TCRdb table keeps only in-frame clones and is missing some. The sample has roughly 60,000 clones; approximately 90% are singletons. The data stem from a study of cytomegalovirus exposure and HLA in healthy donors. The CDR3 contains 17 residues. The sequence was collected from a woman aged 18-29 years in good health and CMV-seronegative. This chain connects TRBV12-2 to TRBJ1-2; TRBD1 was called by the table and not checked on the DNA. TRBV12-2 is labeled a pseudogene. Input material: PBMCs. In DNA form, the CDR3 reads TGTGCAAGTCGCTTAGCGATTGGGACAGGGTTTGACTATGGCTACACCTTC. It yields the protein CASRLAIGTGFDYGYTF.